This is a list of T cell receptor beta chains from one sample in a study of T-cell memory formation after mild COVID-19. TCRdb re-called the 5' RACE reads with MiXCR, one entry per CDR3 protein. Found here are fewer than 200,000 distinct CDR3 sequences, over 10% of them singletons; the top ten hold 3% to 4%. Sequences were obtained from PBMCs or a T cell subset sorted from them (not recorded which). These TCRs come from a man aged 18 to 30 who had mild COVID-19 (a few samples of this study predate the infection). Cell type and time point are not known. CDR3s include the opening cysteine and the closing phenylalanine or tryptophan. A D gene is named only where the DNA matches it firmly. Expanded clones get a size class; other rows say once, few or many, or leave the size out.

TRBV12-3/TRBV12-4	few	TRBJ1-3	.	CASRGQSGNTIYF	TGTGCCAGCAGGGGCCAGTCGGGAAACACCATATATTTT
TRBV10-3	.	TRBJ2-2	TRBD1	CAISGQGNGELFF	TGTGCCATCAGTGGACAGGGAAACGGGGAGCTGTTTTTT
TRBV10-3	.	TRBJ2-2	.	CAIRGSAGVADTGELFF	TGTGCCATCAGGGGCTCCGCAGGGGTTGCGGACACCGGGGAGCTGTTTTTT
TRBV12-3/TRBV12-4	.	TRBJ2-7	TRBD1	CASSLGGQGPSYEQYF	TGTGCCAGCAGTTTAGGGGGACAGGGGCCTTCCTACGAGCAGTACTTC
TRBV7-9	.	TRBJ2-2	.	CASSLAQATGELFF	TGTGCCAGCAGCTTAGCGCAAGCAACCGGGGAGCTGTTTTTT
TRBV18	many	TRBJ1-2	.	CASSPREFNYGYTF	TGTGCCAGCTCACCTCGGGAGTTTAACTATGGCTACACCTTC
TRBV7-2	.	TRBJ2-3	.	CASSRGALSNTQYF	TGTGCCAGCAGCCGGGGGGCCCTATCAAATACGCAGTATTTT
TRBV5-4	.	TRBJ2-1	.	CASSLGDGGPEQFF	TGTGCCAGCAGCTTGGGGGACGGGGGTCCCGAGCAGTTCTTC
TRBV6-2/TRBV6-3	few	TRBJ2-3	TRBD1	CASSRDRVAGSTQYF	TGTGCCAGCAGTCGGGACAGGGTTGCAGGTAGTACGCAGTATTTT
TRBV7-9	many	TRBJ1-2	.	CASSPGQRYGYTF	TGTGCCAGCAGCCCCGGACAGCGCTATGGCTACACCTTC
TRBV12-3/TRBV12-4	few	TRBJ1-5	.	CASRRRDNQPQHF	TGTGCCAGCAGGCGGCGGGACAATCAGCCCCAGCATTTT
TRBV11-2	.	TRBJ2-3	TRBD2	CASSIRTSMQYF	TGTGCCAGTAGTATCCGGACTAGCATGCAGTATTTT
TRBV7-2	few	TRBJ2-7	.	CASRLAPKSSYEQYF	TGTGCCAGCAGATTAGCGCCCAAGAGCTCCTACGAGCAGTACTTC
TRBV20-1	.	TRBJ1-2	TRBD1	CRPSDRGDLNYGYTF	TGCAGACCCTCGGACAGGGGCGATCTCAACTATGGCTACACCTTC
TRBV5-1	few	TRBJ2-7	.	CASSLESLAYEQYF	TGCGCCAGCAGCTTGGAGTCTCTAGCCTACGAGCAGTACTTC
TRBV11-2	few	TRBJ2-5	.	CASSPPLKDNERTQYF	TGTGCCAGCAGCCCCCCCTTGAAGGACAACGAACGGACCCAGTACTTC
TRBV20-1	.	TRBJ2-3	TRBD2	CSARDPSASGDTQYF	TGCAGTGCTAGAGATCCCTCGGCTAGCGGGGATACGCAGTATTTT
TRBV18	few	TRBJ1-5	.	CASSAGSFNQPQHF	TGTGCCAGCTCAGCCGGGTCCTTCAATCAGCCCCAGCATTTT
TRBV5-1	.	TRBJ2-1	TRBD1	CASSWGQGAGYNEQFF	TGCGCCAGCAGCTGGGGGCAGGGGGCCGGCTACAATGAGCAGTTCTTC
TRBV4-1	.	TRBJ1-4	.	CASSKNVRGENEKLFF	TGCGCCAGCAGCAAAAATGTCCGGGGCGAGAATGAAAAACTGTTTTTT
TRBV12-3/TRBV12-4	.	TRBJ2-1	TRBD2	CASSWGLAGGLTYNEQFF	TGTGCCAGCAGTTGGGGACTAGCGGGGGGACTAACCTACAATGAGCAGTTCTTC
TRBV15	few	TRBJ2-1	.	CATSRGLNNEQFF	TGTGCCACCAGCAGAGGACTCAACAATGAGCAGTTCTTC
TRBV12-3/TRBV12-4	few	TRBJ2-5	.	CASSFIAETWGRETQYF	TGTGCCAGCAGTTTCATCGCGGAGACGTGGGGAAGGGAGACCCAGTACTTC
TRBV12-3/TRBV12-4	.	TRBJ2-3	.	CASRPILTDTQYF	TGTGCCAGCAGACCGATACTCACAGATACGCAGTATTTT
TRBV2	.	TRBJ1-5	TRBD1	CASRPQGARQPQHF	TGTGCCAGCAGGCCACAGGGGGCTAGGCAGCCCCAGCATTTT
TRBV7-8	few	TRBJ1-1	.	CASSQYRVGNTEAFF	TGTGCCAGCAGTCAATACAGGGTTGGGAACACTGAAGCTTTCTTT
TRBV18	few	TRBJ2-3	TRBD2	CASSQTSVWDTQYF	TGTGCCAGCTCACAGACTAGCGTCTGGGATACGCAGTATTTT
TRBV6-1	.	TRBJ2-6	TRBD1	CASSPRDRTGGANVLTF	TGTGCCAGCAGTCCCCGGGACAGGACTGGCGGGGCCAACGTCCTGACTTTC
TRBV5-6	.	TRBJ1-1	.	CASSWVNTEAFF	TGTGCCAGCAGCTGGGTCAACACTGAAGCTTTCTTT
TRBV7-3	.	TRBJ2-7	TRBD2	CASSFGGVDEQYF	TGTGCCAGCAGCTTTGGGGGGGTAGACGAGCAGTACTTC
TRBV5-5	once	TRBJ1-2	.	CASSFQVPGYGYTF	TGTGCCAGCAGCTTTCAGGTGCCCGGCTATGGCTACACCTTC
TRBV6-2/TRBV6-3	.	TRBJ1-5	.	CASSSRTDDQPQHF	TGTGCCAGCAGTTCACGGACGGATGATCAGCCCCAGCATTTT
TRBV29-1	.	TRBJ1-2	TRBD1	CSAAGVRDRGLYGYTF	TGCAGCGCCGCGGGGGTTCGGGACAGGGGCCTCTATGGCTACACCTTC
TRBV7-3	.	TRBJ2-5	TRBD2	CASSLGLAVETQYF	TGTGCCAGCAGCTTGGGACTAGCGGTGGAGACCCAGTACTTC
TRBV5-1	.	TRBJ2-5	.	CASSFQGQETQYF	TGCGCCAGCAGCTTCCAGGGTCAAGAGACCCAGTACTTC
TRBV28	.	TRBJ2-1	.	CASSLYVNEQFF	TGTGCCAGCAGTTTATACGTTAATGAGCAGTTCTTC
TRBV6-2/TRBV6-3	few	TRBJ1-1	.	CASSYRGETEAFF	TGTGCCAGCAGTTACAGGGGTGAGACTGAAGCTTTCTTT
TRBV9	few	TRBJ1-2	.	CASSVVSASSGYTF	TGTGCCAGCAGCGTAGTATCGGCAAGCTCGGGCTACACCTTC
TRBV27	.	TRBJ2-2	.	CASRPDLVTGELFF	TGTGCCAGCCGTCCCGACCTCGTGACCGGGGAGCTGTTTTTT
TRBV6-5	few	TRBJ1-4	TRBD1	CASSLSDRDYEKLFF	TGTGCCAGCAGTCTATCGGACAGGGATTATGAAAAACTGTTTTTT
TRBV7-2	few	TRBJ2-2	.	CASSSFTGTTGELFF	TGTGCCAGCAGCTCATTCACAGGGACCACCGGGGAGCTGTTTTTT
TRBV3-1	many	TRBJ2-3	.	CATSGPIRRDIGTDTQYF	TGTGCCACCTCCGGGCCGATCCGCAGGGATATAGGAACAGATACGCAGTATTTT
TRBV6-5	.	TRBJ2-1	TRBD2	CASTLAGGNNEQFF	TGTGCCAGCACGCTAGCGGGGGGTAACAATGAGCAGTTCTTC
TRBV6-5	.	TRBJ1-1	.	CASSYGWGNGNTEAFF	TGTGCCAGCAGTTACGGTTGGGGGAACGGGAACACTGAAGCTTTCTTT
TRBV18	once	TRBJ1-1	.	CASSPVGIEAFF	TGTGCCAGCTCACCAGTTGGGATAGAAGCTTTCTTT
TRBV5-1	.	TRBJ1-1	TRBD1	CASSQNGQGVGTEAFF	TGCGCCAGCAGCCAGAATGGACAGGGCGTGGGCACTGAAGCTTTCTTT
TRBV14	.	TRBJ1-1	.	CASSQSSGTEAFF	TGTGCCAGCAGTCAGAGCTCGGGGACTGAAGCTTTCTTT
TRBV5-1	many	TRBJ2-3	TRBD2	CASMLAGSTDTQYF	TGCGCCAGCATGCTAGCGGGGTCCACAGATACGCAGTATTTT
TRBV5-1	many	TRBJ2-3	.	CASGNQGSDTQYF	TGCGCCAGCGGAAACCAGGGGTCAGATACGCAGTATTTT
TRBV5-1	many	TRBJ1-1	.	CASSLAERNTEAFF	TGCGCCAGCAGCTTGGCCGAGCGGAACACTGAAGCTTTCTTT
TRBV18	.	TRBJ2-3	TRBD2	CASSPGGAGTSGTDTQYF	TGTGCCAGCTCACCAGGAGGGGCCGGGACTAGCGGCACAGATACGCAGTATTTT
TRBV7-2	.	TRBJ2-3	.	CASSLPTGRDTQYF	TGTGCCAGCAGCTTACCTACAGGGCGAGATACGCAGTATTTT
TRBV7-2	few	TRBJ2-1	.	CASSLRGLGDEQFF	TGTGCCAGCAGCTTAAGGGGCTTGGGCGATGAGCAGTTCTTC
TRBV20-1	few	TRBJ2-5	TRBD2	CSAAKGLAGETQYF	TGCAGTGCCGCCAAGGGACTAGCGGGGGAGACCCAGTACTTC
TRBV20-1	.	TRBJ2-2	.	CSARRLLNTGELFF	TGCAGTGCTAGAAGGCTCCTGAACACCGGGGAGCTGTTTTTT
TRBV24-1	.	TRBJ2-1	.	CATSGVAGTQFF	TGTGCCACCAGTGGGGTTGCGGGGACACAGTTCTTC